This paragraph covers one T cell receptor beta chain sequence. Its antigen remains unknown. Other DNA sequences in this specimen translate into the identical CDR3. This CDR3 has 15 amino acids. Germline V gene sequence: CDR1 SGDLS, CDR2 YYNGEE. V dropped 0 bases and J dropped 0 bases, with 9 bases sitting between them. CD45RO negativity and positive selection for CCR7 defined naive CD8 cells, a population that excluded terminally differentiated effector memory CD45RA+ cells. HIV-negative, healthy adults without recent acute infections or vaccinations were the donors. This entry belongs to a study of shared clonotypes between healthy human individuals. As for the study in general: The composition of the donors was a couple of women and a few men aged 18 to 49. Points from the study as a whole: Sharing across four donors was highest in naive CD4 (roughly 5%) and lowest in memory CD8 (around 0.4%).

Generated by immunoSEQ multiplex PCR, the TCRdb table keeps only in-frame clones and is missing some. The sample has about 2 million clones, approximately 94% seen once. This clonotype was sampled from a man in his late teens or twenties in good health. The genes are TRBV9 and TRBJ1-2; D unresolved. Sequenced material: naive CD8+ T cells sorted from blood. The CDR3 spells CASSVVGNPNYGYTF. The DNA of the CDR3 is TGTGCCAGCAGCGTAGTTGGGAACCCTAACTATGGCTACACCTTC.